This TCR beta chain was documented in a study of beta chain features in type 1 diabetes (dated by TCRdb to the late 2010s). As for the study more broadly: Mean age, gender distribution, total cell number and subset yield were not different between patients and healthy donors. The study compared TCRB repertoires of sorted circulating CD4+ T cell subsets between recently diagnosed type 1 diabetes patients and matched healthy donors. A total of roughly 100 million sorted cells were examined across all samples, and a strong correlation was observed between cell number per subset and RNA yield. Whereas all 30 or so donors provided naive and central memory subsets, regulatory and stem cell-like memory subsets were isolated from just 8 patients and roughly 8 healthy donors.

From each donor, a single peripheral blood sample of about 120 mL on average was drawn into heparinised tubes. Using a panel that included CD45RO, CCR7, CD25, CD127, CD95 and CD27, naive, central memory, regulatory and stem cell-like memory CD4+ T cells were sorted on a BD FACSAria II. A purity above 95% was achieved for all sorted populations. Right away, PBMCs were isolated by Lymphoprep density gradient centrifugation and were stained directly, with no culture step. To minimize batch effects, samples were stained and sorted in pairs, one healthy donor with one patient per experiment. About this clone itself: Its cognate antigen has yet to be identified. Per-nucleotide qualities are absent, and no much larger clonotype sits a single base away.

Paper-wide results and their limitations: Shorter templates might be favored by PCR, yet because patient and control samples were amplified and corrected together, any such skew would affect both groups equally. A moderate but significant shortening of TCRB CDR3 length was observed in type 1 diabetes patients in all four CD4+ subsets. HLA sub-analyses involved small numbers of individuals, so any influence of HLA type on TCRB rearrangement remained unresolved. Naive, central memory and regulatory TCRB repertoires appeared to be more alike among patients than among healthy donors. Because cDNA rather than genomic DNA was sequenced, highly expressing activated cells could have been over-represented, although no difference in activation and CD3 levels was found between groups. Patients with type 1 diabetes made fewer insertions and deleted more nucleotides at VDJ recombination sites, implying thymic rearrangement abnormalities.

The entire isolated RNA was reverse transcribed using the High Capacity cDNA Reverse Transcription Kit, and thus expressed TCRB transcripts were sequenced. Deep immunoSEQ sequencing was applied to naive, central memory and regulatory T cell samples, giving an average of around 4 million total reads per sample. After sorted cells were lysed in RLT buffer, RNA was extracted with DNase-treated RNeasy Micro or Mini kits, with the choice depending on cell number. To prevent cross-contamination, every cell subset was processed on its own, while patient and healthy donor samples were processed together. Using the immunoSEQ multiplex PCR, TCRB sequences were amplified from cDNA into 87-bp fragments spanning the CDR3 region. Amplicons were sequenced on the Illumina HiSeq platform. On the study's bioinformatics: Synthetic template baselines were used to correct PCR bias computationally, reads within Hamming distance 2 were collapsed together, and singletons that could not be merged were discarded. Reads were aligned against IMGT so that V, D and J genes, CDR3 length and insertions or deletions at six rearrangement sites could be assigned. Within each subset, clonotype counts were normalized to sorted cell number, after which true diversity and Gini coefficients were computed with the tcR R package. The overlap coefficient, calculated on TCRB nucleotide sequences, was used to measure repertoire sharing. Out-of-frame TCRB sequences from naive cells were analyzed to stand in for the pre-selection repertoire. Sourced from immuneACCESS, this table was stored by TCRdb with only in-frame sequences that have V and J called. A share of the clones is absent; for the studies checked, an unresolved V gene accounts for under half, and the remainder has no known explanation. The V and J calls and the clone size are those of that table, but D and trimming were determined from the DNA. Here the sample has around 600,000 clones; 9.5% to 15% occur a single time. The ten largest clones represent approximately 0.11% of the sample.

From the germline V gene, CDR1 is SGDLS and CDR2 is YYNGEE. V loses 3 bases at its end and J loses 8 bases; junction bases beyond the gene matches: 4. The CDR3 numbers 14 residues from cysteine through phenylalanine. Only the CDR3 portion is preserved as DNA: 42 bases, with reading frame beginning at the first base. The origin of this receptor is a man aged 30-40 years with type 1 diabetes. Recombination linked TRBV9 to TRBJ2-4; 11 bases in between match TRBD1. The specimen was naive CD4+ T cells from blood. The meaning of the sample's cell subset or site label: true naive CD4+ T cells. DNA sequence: TGTGCCAGCAGCGGAGGGACAGGGGGGGACATTCAGTACTTC. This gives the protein CASSGGTGGDIQYF.